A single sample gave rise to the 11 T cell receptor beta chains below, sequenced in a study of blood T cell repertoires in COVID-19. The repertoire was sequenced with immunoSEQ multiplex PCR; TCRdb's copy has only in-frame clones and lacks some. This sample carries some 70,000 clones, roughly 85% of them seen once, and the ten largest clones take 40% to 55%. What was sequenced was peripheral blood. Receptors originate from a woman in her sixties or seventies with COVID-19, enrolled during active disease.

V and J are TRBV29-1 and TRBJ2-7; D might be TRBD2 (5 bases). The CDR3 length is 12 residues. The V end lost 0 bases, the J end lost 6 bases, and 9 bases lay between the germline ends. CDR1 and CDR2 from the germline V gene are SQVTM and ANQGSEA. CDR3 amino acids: CSVEESGVEQYF. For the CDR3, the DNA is TGCAGCGTTGAAGAGTCCGGGGTCGAGCAGTACTTC.

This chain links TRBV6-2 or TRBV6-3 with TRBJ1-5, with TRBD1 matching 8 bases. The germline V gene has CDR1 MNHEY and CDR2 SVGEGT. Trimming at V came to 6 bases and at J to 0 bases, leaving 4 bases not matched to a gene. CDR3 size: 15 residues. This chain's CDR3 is CASSRQGPSNQPQHF. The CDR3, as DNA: TGTGCCAGCAGCCGACAGGGGCCTAGCAATCAGCCCCAGCATTTT.

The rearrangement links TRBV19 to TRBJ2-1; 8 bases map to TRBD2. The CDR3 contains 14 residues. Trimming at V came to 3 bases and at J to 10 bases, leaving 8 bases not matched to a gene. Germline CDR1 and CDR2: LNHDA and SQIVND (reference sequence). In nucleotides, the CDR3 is TGTGCCAGTAGTATTTCGGGAGGGTCCAGGGAGCAGTTCTTC. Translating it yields CASSISGGSREQFF.

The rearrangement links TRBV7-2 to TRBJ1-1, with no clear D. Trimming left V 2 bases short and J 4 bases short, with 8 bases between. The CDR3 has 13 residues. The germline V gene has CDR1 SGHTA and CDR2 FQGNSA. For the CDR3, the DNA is TGTGCCAGCAGCTTATCCCCCAGCACTGAAGCTTTCTTT. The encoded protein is CASSLSPSTEAFF.

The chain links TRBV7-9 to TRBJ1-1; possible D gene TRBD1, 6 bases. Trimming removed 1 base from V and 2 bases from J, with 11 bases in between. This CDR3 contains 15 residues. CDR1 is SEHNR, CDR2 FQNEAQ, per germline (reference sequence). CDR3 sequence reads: CASSLVGHINTEAFF. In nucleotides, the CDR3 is TGTGCCAGCAGCTTAGTGGGACATATTAACACTGAAGCTTTCTTT.

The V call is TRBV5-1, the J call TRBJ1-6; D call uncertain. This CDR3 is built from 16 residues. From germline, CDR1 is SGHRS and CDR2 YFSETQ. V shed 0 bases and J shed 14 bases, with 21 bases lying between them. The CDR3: CASSLDRTLPGRSLHF. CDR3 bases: TGCGCCAGCAGCTTGGACAGAACCCTACCCGGTCGATCCCTCCACTTT.

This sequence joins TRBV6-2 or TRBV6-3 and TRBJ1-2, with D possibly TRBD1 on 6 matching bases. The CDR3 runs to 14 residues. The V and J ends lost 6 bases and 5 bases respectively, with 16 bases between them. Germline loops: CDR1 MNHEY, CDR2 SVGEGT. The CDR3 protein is CASSSTGISYGYTF. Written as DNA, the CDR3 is TGTGCCAGCAGCTCCACAGGGATCTCTTATGGCTACACCTTC.

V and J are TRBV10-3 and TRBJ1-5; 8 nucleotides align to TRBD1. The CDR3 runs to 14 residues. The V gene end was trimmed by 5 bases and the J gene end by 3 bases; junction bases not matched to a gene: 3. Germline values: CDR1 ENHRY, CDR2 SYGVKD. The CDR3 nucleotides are TGTGCCATCAGTCCGGGACAGGACAATCAGCCCCAGCATTTT. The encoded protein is CAISPGQDNQPQHF.

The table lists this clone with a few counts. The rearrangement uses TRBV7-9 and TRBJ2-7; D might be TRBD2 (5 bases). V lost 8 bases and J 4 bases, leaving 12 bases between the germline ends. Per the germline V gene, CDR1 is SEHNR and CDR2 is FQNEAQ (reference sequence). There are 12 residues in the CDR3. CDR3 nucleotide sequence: TGTGCCAGCGAAGGACTGGGGTACGAGCAGTACTTC. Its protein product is CASEGLGYEQYF.

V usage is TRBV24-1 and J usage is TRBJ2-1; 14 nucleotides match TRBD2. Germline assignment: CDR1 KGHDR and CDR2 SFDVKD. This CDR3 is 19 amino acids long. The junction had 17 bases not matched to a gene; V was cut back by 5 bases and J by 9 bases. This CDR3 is CATSGRTSGRSNRFFEQFF. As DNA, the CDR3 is TGTGCCACCAGTGGGAGGACTAGCGGGAGGTCCAACCGTTTTTTTGAGCAGTTCTTC.

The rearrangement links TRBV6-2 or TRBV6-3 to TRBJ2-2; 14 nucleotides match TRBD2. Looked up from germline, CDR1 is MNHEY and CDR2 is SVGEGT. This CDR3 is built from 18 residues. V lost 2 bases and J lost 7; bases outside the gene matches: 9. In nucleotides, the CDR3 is TGTGCCAGCAGTTACGGGACAGGGACTAGCGGGAGCGTCGGGGAGCTGTTTTTT. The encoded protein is CASSYGTGTSGSVGELFF.